The 9 T cell receptor beta chains below all came from one sample that was sequenced in a study of cytomegalovirus exposure and HLA in healthy donors. PCR used 60 Vbeta primers and 13 Jbeta primers. The method was immunoSEQ multiplex PCR; TCRdb's version includes in-frame clones alone and lacks a portion of them. This sample has approximately 150,000 clones, with about 70% found just once. The sequenced sample consisted of PBMCs. All receptors come from a woman aged 18-29 years in good health and CMV-seropositive.

The table lists this clone with a few counts. CDR3 loop: CASSVNNYNEQFF. The DNA for the CDR3 is TGTGCCAGCAGTGTTAACAACTACAATGAGCAGTTCTTC. The V gene is TRBV2, the J gene TRBJ2-1; D is ambiguous. V lost 4 bases and J 3 bases, leaving 7 bases between the germline ends. There are 13 residues in the CDR3. Germline V gene lookup returns CDR1 SNHLY and CDR2 FYNNEI.

This chain connects TRBV18 to TRBJ1-1, with TRBD1 matching over 8 bases. CDR1 and CDR2 (germline): KGHSH, LQKENI. V lost 1 base, J lost 1 base, and 5 bases stayed unmatched. The CDR3 has 16 amino acids. Here the CDR3 reads CASSPLAGGRNTEAFF. The CDR3 DNA sequence: TGTGCCAGCTCACCACTCGCAGGGGGCCGGAACACTGAAGCTTTCTTT.

The V and J genes are TRBV6-4 and TRBJ2-2, with D tentatively TRBD1 (6 bases). Trimming left V 6 bases short and J 1 base short, with 9 bases between. Germline values: CDR1 MRHNA, CDR2 SNTAGT. The CDR3 totals 14 residues. CDR3 in amino acids: CASRPGVNTGELFF. The CDR3 nucleotides read TGTGCCAGCAGACCAGGGGTGAACACCGGGGAGCTGTTTTTT.

The genes are TRBV11-2 and TRBJ2-3, with a possible D match to TRBD2 (6 bases). Germline V gene sequence: CDR1 SGHAT, CDR2 FQNNGV. V lost 3 bases, J lost 6 bases, and 7 bases lay in between. The CDR3 contains 12 residues. In DNA, the CDR3 is TGTGCCAGCAGCTTGGCGGGGGATACGCAGTATTTT. Amino acid sequence: CASSLAGDTQYF.

The rearrangement links TRBV29-1 to TRBJ2-3; 9 nucleotides line up with TRBD2. The CDR3 consists of 15 residues. With V trimmed by 6 bases and J by 1 base, 8 bases remained unmatched. The germline CDR1 and CDR2 sequences are SQVTM and ANQGSEA. In DNA, the CDR3 is TGCAGCGTCCGCGGGGCGGGGGGGGGCACAGATACGCAGTATTTT. Translating gives CSVRGAGGGTDTQYF.

This chain links TRBV28 with TRBJ1-1, with no clear D. The germline V gene encodes CDR1 MDHEN and CDR2 SYDVKM. The CDR3 runs to 12 residues. V was pared by 2 bases and J by 5 bases, with 6 bases between. The CDR3 sequence is CASSLQITEAFF. The CDR3 region has the DNA TGTGCCAGCAGTTTACAGATAACTGAAGCTTTCTTT.

The V call is TRBV5-1, the J call TRBJ2-6; 8 nucleotides line up with TRBD1. Trimming took 4 bases from V and 4 from J; bases not matched to a gene: 13. The CDR3 extends over 18 amino acids. Germline V gene sequence: CDR1 SGHRS, CDR2 YFSETQ. DNA of the CDR3: TGCGCCAGCAGCCACGCGTCCCGGGACAGGAGCGGGGCCAACGTCCTGACTTTC. Translating it yields CASSHASRDRSGANVLTF. The full variable domain, completed using reference TRBV5-1 and TRBJ2-6, is KAGVTQTPRYLIKTRGQQVTLSCSPISGHRSVSWYQQTPGQGLQFLFEYFSETQRNKGNFPGRFSGRQFSNSRSEMNVSTLELGDSALYLCASSHASRDRSGANVLTFGAGSRLTVL.

The rearrangement uses TRBV5-1 and TRBJ2-3; D call uncertain. The V end lost 3 bases, the J end lost 5 bases, and 4 bases lay between the germline ends. Per germline, CDR1 SGHRS and CDR2 YFSETQ. CDR3 length: 11 residues. The CDR3 region is CASSSQDTQYF. The DNA for the CDR3 is TGCGCCAGCAGCTCACAAGATACGCAGTATTTT. The full variable domain, completed using reference TRBV5-1 and TRBJ2-3, is KAGVTQTPRYLIKTRGQQVTLSCSPISGHRSVSWYQQTPGQGLQFLFEYFSETQRNKGNFPGRFSGRQFSNSRSEMNVSTLELGDSALYLCASSSQDTQYFGPGTRLTVL.

This clone was found once. This chain connects TRBV25-1 to TRBJ1-4; D remains unclear. This CDR3 region has 14 residues. From germline, CDR1 is MGHDK and CDR2 SYGVNS. V was clipped by 2 bases and J by 6 bases, with 10 bases between them. The chain's CDR3 is CASSEDGGYEKLFF. CDR3 DNA sequence: TGTGCCAGCAGTGAAGACGGAGGGTATGAAAAACTGTTTTTT.